A single sample is the source of the 14 T cell receptor beta chains below, sequenced in a study of OX40 agonist ivuxolimab in advanced cancers. The data were produced by immunoSEQ multiplex PCR, yet TCRdb's version contains in-frame clones alone and is incomplete. The sample records tens of thousands of clones, more than 65% being singletons. Sample: CD4+ or CD8+ T cells sorted from blood, taken in a trial of the OX40 agonist ivuxolimab. The receptors here all came from an adult with an advanced solid tumor such as melanoma, head and neck, liver or kidney cancer.

The CDR3, as DNA: TGTGCCTCGAGGTGGCGGGTGATCACCGGGGAGCTGTTTTTT. It specifies CASRWRVITGELFF. The chain uses TRBV30 and TRBJ2-2; a possible D gene is TRBD2 (5 bases). Per the germline V gene, CDR1 is GTSNPN and CDR2 is SVGIG (reference sequence). CDR3 length equals 14 residues. Trimming stripped 7 bases from V and 4 bases from J, with 16 bases between.

The chain employs TRBV7-2 and TRBJ1-1, with 10 nucleotides matching TRBD1. V lost 5 bases to trimming and J lost 2 bases; unmatched junction nucleotides: 2. Germline V lookup: CDR1 SGHTA, CDR2 FQGNSA. CDR3 size: 14 residues. CDR3: CASSTTGGNTEAFF. CDR3 in DNA: TGTGCCAGCAGCACGACAGGGGGCAACACTGAAGCTTTCTTT.

The chain uses TRBV4-1 and TRBJ2-2; D possibly corresponds to TRBD2 (5 bases). CDR1 and CDR2 from the germline V gene are MGHRA and YSYEKL. The CDR3 length is 15 residues. Deletions cut 2 bases from V and 9 bases from J, with 16 bases between. The CDR3 region has the DNA TGCGCCAGCAGCCAACCCCCCGGGGAAGGCCGGGAGCTGTTTTTT. Translation gives CASSQPPGEGRELFF.

This clone came up once. The chain carries TRBV25-1 and TRBJ2-1; D remains unclear. V lost 6 bases and J lost 0, with 12 bases in between. Germline V CDR1 and CDR2: MGHDK, SYGVNS. This CDR3 is built from 15 residues. The CDR3 sequence: CASSKLPGSYNEQFF. The CDR3 DNA sequence: TGTGCCAGCAGCAAGTTACCCGGCTCCTACAATGAGCAGTTCTTC.

By sample share, this clone is medium-sized. The chain combines TRBV19 with TRBJ1-5, with unresolved D. V lost 2 bases and J lost 7, with 6 bases in between. The CDR3 covers 12 residues. The germline V gene has CDR1 LNHDA and CDR2 SQIVND (reference sequence). The CDR3 spells CASSIKLQPQHF. As DNA, the CDR3 is TGTGCCAGTAGTATAAAGCTCCAGCCCCAGCATTTT.

This clone is a singleton in its sample. The chain carries TRBV6-6 and TRBJ1-2; D possibly corresponds to TRBD1 (6 bases). Per germline, CDR1 MNHNY and CDR2 SVGAGI (reference sequence). This CDR3 is 15 amino acids long. The V end lost 4 bases, the J end lost 6 bases, and 18 bases lay between the germline ends. The CDR3 DNA follows: TGTGCCAGCAGTTTCGGGATAGGACAGATCAATGGCTACACCTTC. This codes for CASSFGIGQINGYTF.

This chain connects TRBV28 to TRBJ1-1; D not certain. Germline V gives CDR1 MDHEN, CDR2 SYDVKM. With 3 bases removed from V and 5 bases from J, the gap between germline ends came to 16 bases. CDR3 length: 15 amino acids. The CDR3 here is CASSFSQWGGTEAFF. CDR3 sequence (DNA): TGTGCCAGCAGTTTTAGCCAGTGGGGTGGGACTGAAGCTTTCTTT.

For this clone: Sequence at one end of the junction differs from germline and may be a read error. The rearrangement uses TRBV7-7 and TRBJ2-5, with TRBD2 identical over 7 bases. Germline V lookup: CDR1 SSHAT, CDR2 FNYEAQ (reference sequence). The CDR3 is 15 amino acids. CDR3 protein: CASSLLGGGSETQYF. In nucleotides, the CDR3 is TGTGCTAGCAGCCTCCTGGGGGGGGGATCTGAGACCCAGTACTTC.

The chain couples TRBV28 to TRBJ1-2; 8 bases fit TRBD1. The CDR3 extends over 15 amino acids. Germline lookup yields CDR1 MDHEN and CDR2 SYDVKM. V shed 8 bases and J 7 bases; nucleotides not matched to a gene: 15. CDR3 residues: CASQGAPRPESGYTF. CDR3 nucleotide sequence: TGTGCCAGCCAGGGGGCGCCCCGCCCTGAAAGTGGCTACACCTTC.

The rearrangement joins TRBV19 to TRBJ2-7; the match to TRBD1 covers 12 bases. Germline CDR1 reads LNHDA; CDR2 reads SQIVND (reference sequence). Trimming at V came to 7 bases and at J to 5 bases, leaving 6 bases not matched to a gene. CDR3 length equals 14 residues. The CDR3 nucleotides read TGTGCCAGTACCCTGGGACAGGGGGCCAACGAGCAGTACTTC. It specifies CASTLGQGANEQYF.

The J gene is TRBJ2-7, the V gene TRBV7-2; unclear D gene. From germline, CDR1 is SGHTA and CDR2 FQGNSA. V was pared by 1 base and J by 3 bases, with 10 bases between. The CDR3 spans 14 residues. The CDR3 region has the DNA TGTGCCAGCAGCTTAGTAGGTCTGGGCTACGAGCAGTACTTC. Its protein product is CASSLVGLGYEQYF.

This chain uses TRBV5-1 with TRBJ2-2, with TRBD2 matching over 8 bases. Germline V lookup: CDR1 SGHRS, CDR2 YFSETQ. Trimming cost V 4 bases and J 4 bases; bases outside gene matches: 18. This CDR3 comprises 19 residues. CDR3 sequence: CASSTRLALPIKGTGELFF. The CDR3 DNA is TGCGCCAGCAGCACCAGACTAGCGTTACCAATTAAGGGCACCGGGGAGCTGTTTTTT.

V usage is TRBV6-5 and J usage is TRBJ2-1; D ambiguous. Per the germline V gene, CDR1 is MNHEY and CDR2 is SVGAGI. The V end was cut by 0 bases, the J end by 5 bases, with 11 bases between. This CDR3 has 15 residues. The CDR3 bases are TGTGCCAGCAGTTACTCGGTGGTGGCGAACAATGAGCAGTTCTTC. The encoded protein is CASSYSVVANNEQFF.

This chain joins TRBV18 and TRBJ1-4, with TRBD1 as a possible D gene (6 bases). CDR3 size: 14 residues. The germline gives CDR1 KGHSH, CDR2 LQKENI. V was cut by 3 bases and J by 8 bases, with 13 bases left in between. The CDR3 DNA reads as TGTGCCAGCTCACCGGGGGGGCGCGGCGAAAAACTGTTTTTT. Amino acid sequence: CASSPGGRGEKLFF.